Presented here are 26 T cell receptor beta chains from one specimen sequenced in a study of T-cell memory formation after mild COVID-19. TCRdb itself ran the 5' RACE reads through MiXCR, one entry per CDR3 protein. The table shows around 300,000 distinct CDR3 sequences, with roughly 15% occurring only once. Input material: PBMCs or a T cell subset sorted from them (not recorded which). Receptors originate from a man in his late teens or twenties who had mild COVID-19 (a few samples of this study predate the infection). Cell type and time point are not known.

The rearrangement uses TRBV7-2 and TRBJ2-3; D might be TRBD2 (6 bases). CDR1 and CDR2 (germline): SGHTA, FQGNSA. The length of the CDR3 is 16 residues. The V end was cut by 4 bases, the J end by 4 bases, with 18 bases between. In DNA form, the CDR3 reads TGTGCCAGCAGCTACGTTTGGGGGGACTTAGCAGATACGCAGTATTTT. Protein product: CASSYVWGDLADTQYF.

The V gene is TRBV30, the J gene TRBJ2-5, with 7 bases lining up with TRBD2. V shed 6 bases and J 4 bases; nucleotides not matched to a gene: 11. The CDR3 runs to 14 residues. Germline-derived CDR1 and CDR2 are GTSNPN and SVGIG (reference sequence). CDR3 in amino acids: CACQLATLVETQYF. CDR3 nucleotide sequence: TGTGCCTGCCAACTAGCGACCCTGGTAGAGACCCAGTACTTC.

This clonotype was observed a handful of times. The J gene is TRBJ2-7, the V gene TRBV7-6, with a possible D match to TRBD2 (6 bases). CDR1 SGHVS and CDR2 FNYEAQ come from the germline V gene. With 2 bases removed from V and 5 bases from J, the gap between germline ends came to 13 bases. This CDR3 spans 14 amino acids. The CDR3 DNA sequence: TGTGCCAGCAGCTTACAACTAGCTTCCCACGAGCAGTACTTC. Amino acid sequence: CASSLQLASHEQYF.

The rearrangement joins TRBV7-9 to TRBJ2-1; D may be TRBD1 (5 bases). V lost 5 bases to trimming and J lost 0 bases, with 11 bases between them. Germline-derived CDR1 and CDR2 are SEHNR and FQNEAQ (reference sequence). CDR3 length: 15 amino acids. The CDR3 DNA reads as TGTGCCAGCAGCCACGACAGTCGCTCCTACAATGAGCAGTTCTTC. Translation gives CASSHDSRSYNEQFF.

V usage is TRBV9 and J usage is TRBJ1-5, with D possibly being TRBD1 (5 bases). Germline assignment: CDR1 SGDLS and CDR2 YYNGEE. CDR3 length equals 15 residues. V was trimmed by 0 bases and J by 4 bases, leaving 11 bases between them. For the CDR3, the DNA is TGTGCCAGCAGCGTAGCCCCAGGGACGAATCAGCCCCAGCATTTT. This encodes CASSVAPGTNQPQHF.

This chain links TRBV29-1 with TRBJ2-5; 7 nucleotides align to TRBD1. CDR3 size: 13 residues. After removal of 6 bases from V and 0 bases from J, the junction contained 4 bases not matched to a gene. CDR1 and CDR2 (germline): SQVTM, ANQGSEA. CDR3 region: CSVKGQYQETQYF. As DNA, the CDR3 is TGCAGCGTGAAGGGACAGTACCAAGAGACCCAGTACTTC.

This chain joins TRBV24-1 and TRBJ2-7; 8 nucleotides match TRBD1. Germline CDR1 is KGHDR and CDR2 is SFDVKD. V lost 4 bases and J lost 2; bases outside the gene matches: 9. This CDR3 has 16 residues. In DNA, the CDR3 is TGTGCCACCAGTGAGGACCGGGACAGGAACCCCTACGAGCAGTACTTC. It yields the protein CATSEDRDRNPYEQYF.

This clonotype was seen more than once but under ten times. This chain uses TRBV7-9 with TRBJ1-1, with 7 bases fitting TRBD1. V shed 1 base and J 8 bases; nucleotides not matched to a gene: 1. The CDR3 has 12 amino acids. In germline, CDR1 is SEHNR, CDR2 FQNEAQ (reference sequence). CDR3 amino acids: CASSLEGAEAFF. DNA for the CDR3: TGTGCCAGCAGCTTAGAGGGGGCAGAAGCTTTCTTT.

This clonotype turned up a few times. The genes are TRBV6-6 and TRBJ1-1; the D gene is possibly TRBD1 (6 bases). This CDR3 region has 14 residues. Germline CDR1 MNHNY, CDR2 SVGAGI (reference sequence). Deletions cut 0 bases from V and 5 bases from J, with 10 bases between. Here the CDR3 reads CASSYSFTGTEAFF. In DNA, the CDR3 is TGTGCCAGCAGTTACTCATTCACAGGGACTGAAGCTTTCTTT.

The chain has TRBV6-2 or TRBV6-3 and TRBJ1-1, with D uncertain. Germline-derived CDR1 and CDR2 are MNHEY and SVGEGT. V lost 6 bases and J lost 0, with 8 bases in between. The CDR3 contains 13 residues. The CDR3 protein is CASSPVLNTEAFF. As DNA, the CDR3 is TGTGCCAGCAGCCCCGTCCTGAACACTGAAGCTTTCTTT.

There are many counts of this clonotype. The chain uses TRBV3-1 and TRBJ2-3; TRBD2 might be the D (5 bases). This CDR3 has 15 amino acids. V lost 4 bases and J lost 6, with 17 bases in between. Looked up from germline, CDR1 is LGHDT and CDR2 is YNNKEL (reference sequence). The CDR3 protein is CASSLQSGFRDTQYF. The CDR3 DNA reads as TGTGCCAGCAGCCTCCAAAGCGGTTTTAGGGATACGCAGTATTTT.

This clonotype showed up just a few times. The J gene is TRBJ2-1, the V gene TRBV7-3; D remains ambiguous. From germline, CDR1 is SGHTA and CDR2 FQGTGA. The CDR3 sequence is 13 residues long. V was clipped by 4 bases and J by 6 bases, with 10 bases between them. CDR3 DNA: TGTGCCAGCAGCTATGGGTCAGGCAATGAGCAGTTCTTC. Protein: CASSYGSGNEQFF.

This clonotype was counted at least ten times. The genes are TRBV7-9 and TRBJ2-3; 7 bases line up with TRBD2. With 5 bases clipped from V and 0 bases from J, the junction kept 5 bases outside the gene matches. Germline V lookup: CDR1 SEHNR, CDR2 FQNEAQ (reference sequence). The CDR3 totals 15 residues. CDR3 protein: CASSVLATSTDTQYF. The CDR3 DNA follows: TGTGCCAGCAGCGTACTAGCGACTAGCACAGATACGCAGTATTTT.

The CDR3 DNA is TGTGCCAGCAGCGACGGGACAAATTCACCCCTCCACTTT. Amino acid sequence: CASSDGTNSPLHF. The rearrangement links TRBV7-6 to TRBJ1-6, with D possibly TRBD1 on 6 matching bases. This CDR3 has 13 amino acids. The germline gives CDR1 SGHVS, CDR2 FNYEAQ. The V end lost 5 bases, the J end lost 7 bases, and 9 bases lay between the germline ends.

The chain links TRBV19 to TRBJ2-2; TRBD2 might be the D (5 bases). The germline gives CDR1 LNHDA, CDR2 SQIVND (reference sequence). V lost 6 bases and J lost 5, with 16 bases in between. CDR3 length: 15 amino acids. Written as DNA, the CDR3 is TGTGCCAGTAGAGGGAGCCACCTACTAACCGGGGAGCTGTTTTTT. Protein sequence: CASRGSHLLTGELFF.

This clonotype has only a few counts. The chain recombines TRBV6-4 with TRBJ2-2, with D possibly matching TRBD1 (5 bases). CDR1 MRHNA and CDR2 SNTAGT come from the germline V gene. Trimming removed 10 bases from V and 0 bases from J, with 9 bases in between. This CDR3 comprises 13 residues. CDR3 nucleotide sequence: TGTGCCACTAGACAGTCGAACACCGGGGAGCTGTTTTTT. Amino acids: CATRQSNTGELFF.

The V and J genes are TRBV25-1 and TRBJ2-7; D ambiguous. V was cut by 8 bases and J by 4 bases, with 15 bases left in between. The length of the CDR3 is 13 residues. Germline CDR1 MGHDK, CDR2 SYGVNS. CDR3 region: CASVPVTGYEQYF. Written as DNA, the CDR3 is TGTGCCAGCGTCCCAGTAACCGGGTACGAGCAGTACTTC.

This clonotype was seen repeatedly, ten times or more. The rearrangement joins TRBV2 to TRBJ2-2; D assignment may be TRBD1 or TRBD2 (5 bases each). This CDR3 is built from 13 residues. The germline CDR1 and CDR2 sequences are SNHLY and FYNNEI. V was cut by 6 bases and J by 7 bases, with 12 bases left in between. The CDR3 coding sequence is TGTGCCAGCAGGTTCCAGGGAGACGGGGAGCTGTTTTTT. It codes for CASRFQGDGELFF.

The CDR3 sequence is CASAATQGPSDTQYF. The DNA of the CDR3 is TGTGCTAGTGCCGCAACTCAGGGCCCGTCAGATACGCAGTATTTT. V and J are TRBV12-5 and TRBJ2-3, with D possibly being TRBD1 (5 bases). The germline V gene encodes CDR1 LGHNT and CDR2 FRNRAP. V lost 7 bases to trimming and J lost 4 bases, with 18 bases between them. CDR3 length: 15 amino acids.

The chain joins TRBV18 to TRBJ1-4; D ambiguous. Germline V gene data show CDR1 as KGHSH and CDR2 as LQKENI. This CDR3 contains 13 residues. V was cut by 3 bases and J by 6 bases, with 8 bases left in between. CDR3 amino acids: CASSPNWDEKLFF. The CDR3 bases are TGTGCCAGCTCACCCAACTGGGATGAAAAACTGTTTTTT.

This clonotype was detected only a few times. The V and J genes are TRBV5-1 and TRBJ1-6, with 10 bases lining up with TRBD1. The CDR3 spans 17 residues. After removal of 2 bases from V and 7 bases from J, the junction contained 9 bases not matched to a gene. Germline loops: CDR1 SGHRS, CDR2 YFSETQ. The chain's CDR3 is CASSFSYRQGANSPLHF. CDR3 sequence (DNA): TGCGCCAGCAGCTTCTCCTACCGACAGGGGGCGAATTCACCCCTCCACTTT. Full variable domain (outside the CDR3, taken from reference TRBV5-1 and TRBJ1-6): KAGVTQTPRYLIKTRGQQVTLSCSPISGHRSVSWYQQTPGQGLQFLFEYFSETQRNKGNFPGRFSGRQFSNSRSEMNVSTLELGDSALYLCASSFSYRQGANSPLHFGNGTRLTVT.

On this clonotype itself: The junction differs from germline at one of its ends, possibly a read error. The chain has TRBV7-2 and TRBJ2-1, with TRBD2 matching over 12 bases. CDR3 length: 14 residues. Germline CDR1 is SGHTA and CDR2 is FQGNSA. CDR3 sequence (DNA): TGTGCCATCAGCTTAGAACTAGCGGGGGGAGAGCAGTTCTTC. Its translation is CAISLELAGGEQFF.

This clonotype has a handful of counts. The chain couples TRBV20-1 to TRBJ2-5, with D perhaps TRBD1 or TRBD2 (5 bases each). Germline CDR1 is DFQATT and CDR2 is SNEGSKA (reference sequence). V shed 6 bases and J shed 5 bases, with 16 bases lying between them. This CDR3 contains 13 residues. Here the CDR3 reads CSASAGARETQYF. In DNA form, the CDR3 reads TGCAGTGCCTCGGCCGGGGCTAGGGAGACCCAGTACTTC.

This clonotype was seen at least ten times. This sequence joins TRBV3-1 and TRBJ1-5, with D uncertain. The germline gives CDR1 LGHDT, CDR2 YNNKEL (reference sequence). The CDR3 runs 13 residues. The V and J ends lost 0 bases and 7 bases respectively, with 7 bases between them. For the CDR3, the DNA is TGTGCCAGCAGCCAAGATCTCCGCCAGCCCCAGCATTTT. This translates into CASSQDLRQPQHF. Using reference TRBV3-1 and TRBJ1-5 for the parts outside the CDR3, the full variable domain is DTAVSQTPKYLVTQMGNDKSIKCEQNLGHDTMYWYKQDSKKFLKIMFSYNNKELIINETVPNRFSPKSPDKAHLNLHINSLELGDSAVYFCASSQDLRQPQHFGDGTRLSIL.

In its sample, this clonotype was seen a few times. The chain carries TRBV4-3 and TRBJ2-5; 12 nucleotides line up with TRBD2. The ends lost 1 base at V and 5 bases at J; junction bases unmatched: 5. The CDR3 extends over 16 amino acids. Germline loops: CDR1 LGHNA, CDR2 YSLEER. This chain's CDR3 is CASSQALAGGVETQYF. The CDR3 coding sequence is TGCGCCAGCAGCCAAGCCCTAGCGGGGGGGGTCGAGACCCAGTACTTC.

The rearrangement joins TRBV4-1 to TRBJ1-6; D is possibly TRBD1 (5 bases). V lost 2 bases to trimming and J lost 10 bases, with 15 bases between them. Germline V gene data show CDR1 as MGHRA and CDR2 as YSYEKL. The CDR3 has 15 residues. CDR3 DNA sequence: TGCGCCAGCAGCCAACCCCCCCAGGGTCGCTCACCCCTCCACTTT. It specifies CASSQPPQGRSPLHF.